This TCR beta chain emerged from a study of blood T cells in healthy people across ages. Study-level points and caveats: Observed TCR beta diversity per million T cells went down as age went up. This fall followed a roughly linear course with age.

In the case of this clonotype: Its antigen is undetermined.

Alongside a J-beta primer mix, a sample-barcoded 5' primer served in a second PCR lasting about 7 to 11 cycles. TCRdb ran MiXCR on the 5' RACE reads and lists one entry per CDR3 protein. The profile shows 650,000 to 800,000 distinct CDR3 sequences, roughly half of them singletons. This CDR3 has 13 residues. The V end lost 0 bases, the J end lost 5 bases, and 5 bases lay between the germline ends. Germline V gene data show CDR1 as SGHTA and CDR2 as FQGNSA. The rearrangement links TRBV7-2 to TRBJ2-1; D call uncertain. The source of this sequence is an elderly woman in good health. Sequencing was performed on blood. As DNA, the CDR3 is TGTGCCAGCAGCTTAGCTCAGAACAATGAGCAGTTCTTC. This translates into CASSLAQNNEQFF.